Following are 21 T cell receptor beta chains from one sample sequenced in a study of shared clonotypes between healthy human individuals (dated by TCRdb to about 2020). Receptor libraries were prepared by the immunoSEQ multiplex PCR assay. TCRdb obtained this table from immuneACCESS and retained in-frame rearrangements with V and J assigned. These tables miss some clones; where compared with another copy, unresolved V genes account for less than half of the shortfall, and the remainder is unexplained. In all, the sample holds 490,000 or so clones, and over 60% of those were seen once. Of the sample, approximately 13% is held by the ten largest clones. The sequenced material came from PBMCs. These receptors were collected from a woman aged 40 to 50 in good health. Some clones in this sample may be carry-over from other donors' samples.

The V gene is TRBV9, the J gene TRBJ2-1, with D possibly being TRBD2 (6 bases). The CDR3 length is 14 residues. V lost 0 bases, J lost 6 bases, and 10 bases lay in between. Germline V CDR1 and CDR2: SGDLS, YYNGEE. CDR3 in amino acids: CASSVATEGNEQFF. CDR3 DNA: TGTGCCAGCAGCGTAGCTACGGAGGGCAATGAGCAGTTCTTC.

V usage is TRBV7-8 and J usage is TRBJ2-5; the match to TRBD2 covers 9 bases. The CDR3 spans 17 residues. CDR1 is SGHVS and CDR2 is FQNEAQ in the germline V gene. The V segment lost 8 bases and the J segment 5 bases; nucleotides outside the gene matches: 18. This CDR3 is CASCSLYRLAGSETQYF. As DNA, the CDR3 is TGTGCCAGCTGCTCTCTTTACCGGCTAGCGGGATCGGAGACCCAGTACTTC.

V is TRBV6-4 and J is TRBJ1-4; the D gene is possibly TRBD1 (5 bases). CDR1 and CDR2 (germline): MRHNA, SNTAGT. This CDR3 is built from 16 residues. Trimming left V 3 bases short and J 8 bases short, with 19 bases between. Here the CDR3 DNA reads TGTGCCAGCAGTGAACGGCAGGACACCCTTAGGGAAAAACTGTTTTTT. It specifies CASSERQDTLREKLFF.

V is TRBV28 and J is TRBJ2-3, with 11 bases identical to TRBD1. Germline CDR1 MDHEN, CDR2 SYDVKM. Germline trimming cut 4 bases from V and 4 bases from J; bases unmatched to any gene: 4. This CDR3 is 15 amino acids long. The CDR3 DNA sequence: TGTGCCAGCAGTTCCCCGGGACAGGGGGCAGATACGCAGTATTTT. Protein sequence: CASSSPGQGADTQYF.

As DNA, the CDR3 is TGCGCCAGCCAGGAGGGCACGAACACCGGGGAGCTGTTTTTT. It yields the protein CASQEGTNTGELFF. V gene TRBV5-1 combines with J gene TRBJ2-2, with D perhaps TRBD2 (6 bases). The CDR3 spans 14 residues. CDR1 SGHRS and CDR2 YFSETQ come from the germline V gene. V was trimmed by 7 bases and J by 0 bases, leaving 10 bases between them.

The chain joins TRBV9 to TRBJ1-2; TRBD1 is a possible D gene (5 bases). Trimming pared 4 bases from V and 2 bases from J, leaving 12 bases between. The length of the CDR3 is 14 residues. Germline CDR1 and CDR2: SGDLS and YYNGEE. The CDR3 loop is CASSTREGNYGYTF. The DNA for the CDR3 is TGTGCCAGCAGCACCAGGGAGGGAAACTATGGCTACACCTTC.

With regard to this clone: A far more abundant clone sits one base away, making this likely a read error. The J gene is TRBJ2-2, the V gene TRBV11-2; maybe TRBD1 (6 bases). The V gene's germline CDR1 is SGHAT and CDR2 FQNNGV. The CDR3 sequence is 15 residues long. The CDR3 region is CASGLLTGNTGELFF. CDR3 DNA: TGTGCCAGCGGCTTATTGACAGGGAACACCGGGGAGCTGTTTTTT.

CDR3 coding DNA: TGTGCCAGCACCTTTACCCGGGACAGGGGCTACGAGCAGTACTTC. Translating gives CASTFTRDRGYEQYF. The chain carries TRBV6-5 and TRBJ2-7; 10 positions match TRBD1. CDR1 is MNHEY, CDR2 SVGAGI, per germline. This CDR3 comprises 15 residues. V lost 7 bases, J lost 3 bases, and 9 bases stayed unmatched.

As concerns this clone: The sample has other DNA sequences that encode this CDR3 too. This chain uses TRBV9 with TRBJ2-2, with 7 bases that match TRBD1. CDR3 length: 15 residues. The germline V gene encodes CDR1 SGDLS and CDR2 YYNGEE. The trim removed 2 bases at V and 1 base at J, leaving 2 bases unmatched. The CDR3 loop reads CASSVRDRNTGELFF. The CDR3 DNA reads TGTGCCAGCAGCGTCCGGGACAGGAACACCGGGGAGCTGTTTTTT. The full variable domain, completed using reference TRBV9 and TRBJ2-2, is DSGVTQTPKHLITATGQRVTLRCSPRSGDLSVYWYQQSLDQGLQFLIQYYNGEERAKGNILERFSAQQFPDLHSELNLSSLELGDSALYFCASSVRDRNTGELFFGEGSRLTVL.

J is TRBJ2-5 and V is TRBV7-2, with D perhaps TRBD2 (5 bases). The CDR3 has 15 amino acids. V was trimmed by 2 bases and J by 5 bases, leaving 15 bases between them. The germline V gene encodes CDR1 SGHTA and CDR2 FQGNSA. CDR3 residues: CASSLWPGSAETQYF. The CDR3 nucleotides are TGTGCCAGCAGCTTATGGCCGGGGAGTGCGGAGACCCAGTACTTC.

V is TRBV30 and J is TRBJ1-2; D call uncertain. This CDR3 contains 13 residues. Trimming stripped 2 bases from V and 0 bases from J, with 7 bases between. From germline, CDR1 is GTSNPN and CDR2 SVGIG (reference sequence). The CDR3 protein is CAWSFRSNYGYTF. DNA for the CDR3: TGTGCCTGGAGTTTCAGGTCTAACTATGGCTACACCTTC.

The rearrangement uses TRBV11-2 and TRBJ2-1; D uncertain. V gave up 0 bases and J gave up 8 bases, with 11 bases separating them. In germline, CDR1 is SGHAT, CDR2 FQNNGV. The CDR3 contains 14 residues. The CDR3 sequence: CASSLDPTIDEQFF. The CDR3 DNA is TGTGCCAGCAGCTTAGATCCTACGATCGATGAGCAGTTCTTC. Supplemented by reference TRBV11-2 and TRBJ2-1, the full variable domain reads EAGVAQSPRYKIIEKRQSVAFWCNPISGHATLYWYQQILGQGPKLLIQFQNNGVVDDSQLPKDRFSAERLKGVDSTLKIQPAKLEDSAVYLCASSLDPTIDEQFFGPGTRLTVL.

This clone was observed a single time. Additional DNA sequences in this sample encode the identical CDR3. This chain links TRBV19 with TRBJ2-1; 9 positions match TRBD2. Per germline, CDR1 LNHDA and CDR2 SQIVND (reference sequence). V lost 4 bases and J lost 7; bases outside the gene matches: 5. The CDR3 is 14 amino acids. The CDR3 region has the DNA TGTGCCAGTAGTACGCCGGGACTAGCAAATGAGCAGTTCTTC. As protein: CASSTPGLANEQFF.

V is TRBV15 and J is TRBJ2-5; 9 bases are shared with TRBD2. The CDR3 extends over 16 amino acids. Trimming at V came to 1 base and at J to 3 bases, leaving 6 bases not matched to a gene. The germline V gene encodes CDR1 LNHNV and CDR2 YYDKDF (reference sequence). The CDR3 here is CATSRGPRGGEETQYF. CDR3 sequence (DNA): TGTGCCACCAGCAGAGGTCCCCGCGGGGGGGAAGAGACCCAGTACTTC.

The CDR3 DNA is TGTGCCAGCAGTTCTATGAACAATGAGCAGTTCTTC. The encoded protein is CASSSMNNEQFF. The chain recombines TRBV27 with TRBJ2-1; no firm D call. Germline V gene data show CDR1 as MNHEY and CDR2 as SMNVEV (reference sequence). The CDR3 consists of 12 residues. V lost 4 bases and J lost 5, with 6 bases in between.

This chain uses TRBV10-3 with TRBJ2-1, with D hard to call. Germline CDR1 is ENHRY and CDR2 is SYGVKD. Trimming shortened V by 2 bases and J by 8 bases, and 22 bases separated the two germline ends. The CDR3 covers 17 residues. The DNA of the CDR3 is TGTGCCATCAGTGAGCCGGAACTGGAAAGAGCATCTGATGAGCAGTTCTTC. Its translation is CAISEPELERASDEQFF.

This chain joins TRBV4-2 and TRBJ1-2; TRBD1 aligns across 7 bases. The J segment lost 8 bases and the V segment lost 3 bases, leaving 12 bases of the junction unmatched. This CDR3 is 15 amino acids long. Germline values: CDR1 LGHNA, CDR2 YNFKEQ. CDR3 sequence (DNA): TGTGCCAGCAGCCAGAGCCCGACAGGGTCCCTAGGCTACACCTTC. Its protein product is CASSQSPTGSLGYTF.

The chain joins TRBV6-1 to TRBJ1-5; perhaps TRBD1 as D (5 bases). The V end was cut by 2 bases, the J end by 6 bases, with 5 bases between. CDR3 size: 12 residues. CDR1 is MNHNS and CDR2 is SASEGT in the germline V gene. The CDR3 protein is CASSEQGQPQHF. In DNA, the CDR3 is TGTGCCAGCAGTGAACAGGGTCAGCCCCAGCATTTT.

This clone has just a few counts. The chain recombines TRBV9 with TRBJ1-3; D unclear. This CDR3 has 13 residues. Trimming removed 5 bases at V and 2 bases at J, with 8 bases between. In germline, CDR1 is SGDLS, CDR2 YYNGEE. The CDR3 DNA reads TGTGCCAGCAGTTCCAGAGCTGGAAACACCATATATTTT. It encodes CASSSRAGNTIYF.

The genes are TRBV7-3 and TRBJ2-7, with D maybe TRBD1 (7 bases). Trimming left V 3 bases short and J 4 bases short, with 16 bases between. The V gene's germline CDR1 is SGHTA and CDR2 FQGTGA. The CDR3 runs 15 residues. As DNA, the CDR3 is TGTGCCAGCAGCTTCAGGGGGGAGGTGGGTTACGAGCAGTACTTC. This encodes CASSFRGEVGYEQYF. Combining the CDR3 with reference TRBV7-3 and TRBJ2-7 gives the whole variable domain GAGVSQTPSNKVTEKGKYVELRCDPISGHTALYWYRQSLGQGPEFLIYFQGTGAADDSGLPNDRFFAVRPEGSVSTLKIQRTERGDSAVYLCASSFRGEVGYEQYFGPGTRLTVT.

CDR3 sequence: CASSQVPRGAYQETQYF. As DNA, the CDR3 is TGTGCCAGCAGCCAAGTCCCACGGGGGGCGTACCAAGAGACCCAGTACTTC. The V and J genes are TRBV14 and TRBJ2-5; a weak D match, TRBD2 (7 bases). Germline V lookup: CDR1 SGHDN, CDR2 FVKESK. Between the trimmed V and J ends, which lost 1 base and 0 bases, there was a span of 15 bases. This CDR3 comprises 17 residues.